This entry is about one T cell receptor beta chain. The antigen remains unidentified. It was at deep level that the assay was run. Source study methods: From ImmunoSEQ came sequences covering only the junction and carrying no quality scores, so filtering differed. The assay was immunoSEQ multiplex PCR, and TCRdb's table has in-frame clones only and misses some. Clone size and the V and J calls come from that table; the DNA yielded D and trimming. The sample records 740,000 or so clones, about three quarters being singletons. The data derive from a study of shared clonotypes between healthy human individuals. Looking at the study overall: Two female and a few male donors aged 18 to 49 were enrolled.

General observations from the study: Non-shared clonotypes had lower generation probabilities than clonotypes shared by all four sorted-subset donors.

The sequencing sample was made of memory CD4+ T cells sorted from blood. Subset noted: CD45RA-negative fraction. The sequence came from a woman under 40 in good health.

CDR3 residues: CASSTGNTQYF. In nucleotides, the CDR3 is TGTGCCAGTAGTACCGGTAATACGCAGTATTTT. This sequence joins TRBV19 and TRBJ2-3; the D is unclear. Germline CDR1 and CDR2: LNHDA and SQIVND (reference sequence). This CDR3 region has 11 residues. Trimming took off 4 bases at V and 7 bases at J, with 6 bases between the two ends.